These T cell receptor beta chains were read from a single sample in a study of CD8 T cells in Susac syndrome. One entry per CDR3 protein results from TCRdb running MiXCR on the immunoSEQ multiplex PCR reads. Among about 250,000 distinct CDR3 sequences listed, roughly 95% were seen once. The sequencing sample was made of CD4+ T cells from PBMCs. The receptors come from a human donor with multiple sclerosis. CDR3s include the opening cysteine and the closing phenylalanine or tryptophan. D genes are given only for firm matches. Some rows mark clone size as missing; the rest say once, few, many or name a class of expanded clone.

v_call	j_call	clone_size	d_call	cdr3_nt	cdr3_aa
TRBV27	TRBJ2-4	-	TRBD2	TGTGCCAGCAGTTTGGGGGGGGAAAACATTCAGTACTTC	CASSLGGENIQYF
TRBV6-1	TRBJ1-5	-	TRBD1	TGTGCCAGCAGTGAGGCGGGGACAGGGTATCAGCCCCAGCATTTT	CASSEAGTGYQPQHF
TRBV20-1	TRBJ1-3	once	-	TGCAGTGCTGGGAGGTGGGGGGTCTCTGGAAACACCATATATTTT	CSAGRWGVSGNTIYF
TRBV20-1	TRBJ1-1	-	-	TGCAGTGCCACCCTAGGACAGTACACTGAAGCTTTCTTT	CSATLGQYTEAFF
TRBV23-1	TRBJ2-5	-	TRBD2	TGCGCCAGCAGTCAATCTGATCCTAGCGGGAGGGGGCAAGAGACCCAGTACTTC	CASSQSDPSGRGQETQYF
TRBV20-1	TRBJ1-5	-	-	TGCAGTGCTAGACCGGGGTCGGGCAATCAGCCCCAGCATTTT	CSARPGSGNQPQHF
TRBV5-1	TRBJ1-3	-	TRBD1	TGCGCCAGCAGCTCACAGGGGAAGGGAAACACCATATATTTT	CASSSQGKGNTIYF
TRBV2	TRBJ2-5	-	-	TGTGCCAGCAGTGACTGGGGGTCCCAAGAGACCCAGTACTTC	CASSDWGSQETQYF
TRBV5-1	TRBJ2-1	-	-	TGCGCCAGCAGCTTGGACGGGGGCCGTTTGGCCGAGCAGTTCTTC	CASSLDGGRLAEQFF
TRBV18	TRBJ2-5	once	-	TGTGCCAGCGCCTCACAAGAGACCCAGTACTTC	CASASQETQYF
TRBV4-1	TRBJ1-1	-	TRBD1	TGCGCCAGCAGCCAGGGTACCACAGGGGCGGGGACTGAAGCTTTCTTT	CASSQGTTGAGTEAFF
TRBV6-5	TRBJ1-1	-	TRBD1	TGTGCCAGCAGCCCGGCCTCCGGGACAGCTCTCTTTTTCTTT	CASSPASGTALFFF
TRBV2	TRBJ2-5	-	-	TGTGCCAGCAGTTGGGACACTATCCAAGAGACCCAGTACTTC	CASSWDTIQETQYF
TRBV5-1	TRBJ2-3	-	TRBD1	TGCGCCAGCAGCATAGCCGGGACAGGGATCGGCACAGATACGCAGTATTTT	CASSIAGTGIGTDTQYF
TRBV4-2	TRBJ1-1	-	-	TGTGCCAGCAGCCAGGCCGACACCGCTGGAGCTTTCTTT	CASSQADTAGAFF
TRBV12-3/TRBV12-4	TRBJ2-2	-	TRBD2	TGTGCCAGCAGTTTATCCATGGGGGGGCTAGCGGGAGTTACCGGGGAGCTGTTTTTT	CASSLSMGGLAGVTGELFF
TRBV30	TRBJ1-2	-	-	TGTGCCTGGAGGGAAAATTATGGCTACACCTTC	CAWRENYGYTF
TRBV29-1	TRBJ1-1	-	-	TGCAGCGTCATCCGGACAGCGAACACTGAAGCTTTCTTT	CSVIRTANTEAFF
TRBV4-1	TRBJ2-2	-	TRBD2	TGCGCCAGCAGCCAAGTAGCGGGAGACACCGGGGAGCTGTTTTTT	CASSQVAGDTGELFF
TRBV29-1	TRBJ1-1	-	-	TGCAGCGTTGGTGTAAGGTTGGGGGACACTGAAGCTTTCTTT	CSVGVRLGDTEAFF
TRBV2	TRBJ1-2	-	-	TGTGCCAGCTGTCGGGACATCGGCCCGCATGGCTACACCTTC	CASCRDIGPHGYTF
TRBV3-1	TRBJ2-3	-	-	TGTGCCAGCAGCCAAGAGGTCGGGGTTGGAGATACGCAGTATTTT	CASSQEVGVGDTQYF
TRBV3-1	TRBJ2-2	-	-	TGTGCCAGCAGCCCCGGACTCCTCGGCACCGGGGAGCTGTTTTTT	CASSPGLLGTGELFF
TRBV5-5	TRBJ2-1	-	TRBD1	TGTGCCAGCAGCTCGGACAGGGAATGGAGAAATGAGCAGTTCTTC	CASSSDREWRNEQFF
TRBV5-1	TRBJ2-2	-	-	TGCGCCAGCAAATTCACCGGGGAGCTGTTTTTT	CASKFTGELFF
TRBV5-4	TRBJ1-3	-	-	TGTGCCAGCAGCTCGAGGGCCAGCTCTGGAAACACCATATATTTT	CASSSRASSGNTIYF
TRBV3-1	TRBJ2-7	-	-	TGTGCCAGCAGCCAAGTGGGTAGTGGGTACGAGCAGTACTTC	CASSQVGSGYEQYF
TRBV10-1	TRBJ1-1	-	-	TGCGCCAGCAGTGAGTCGAACTTGCCCGCTTTCTTT	CASSESNLPAFF
TRBV29-1	TRBJ1-5	-	-	TGCAGCGTTGAATCGTCAGAGGATAGCAATCAGCCCCAGCATTTT	CSVESSEDSNQPQHF
TRBV28	TRBJ2-3	-	-	TGTGCCAGCAGTTTTGGCAGGGTATTTACAGATACGCAGTATTTT	CASSFGRVFTDTQYF
TRBV28	TRBJ2-2	-	TRBD1	TGTGCCAGCAGTGGTTATGACAGGGGAGACACCGGGGAGCTGTTTTTT	CASSGYDRGDTGELFF
TRBV5-4	TRBJ2-1	-	-	TGTGCCAGCAGCTTGGGACCAATGGGCAATGAGCAGTTCTTC	CASSLGPMGNEQFF
TRBV11-3	TRBJ2-5	-	-	TGTGCCAGCAGCTCCCCGGGGCTGCCGGAGACCCAGTACTTC	CASSSPGLPETQYF
TRBV30	TRBJ1-5	-	-	TGTGCCTGGAGTCGGGAGGCCGATCAGCCCCAGCATTTT	CAWSREADQPQHF
TRBV28	TRBJ1-2	-	-	TGTGCCAGCAACCTTCGGGAGACCGGGTATGGCTACACCTTC	CASNLRETGYGYTF
TRBV3-1	TRBJ1-2	-	-	TGTGCCAGCAGCACCGACAGTAACTATGGCTACACCTTC	CASSTDSNYGYTF
TRBV12-3/TRBV12-4	TRBJ2-3	-	-	TGTGCCAGCAGGGCAACGGGCCCCACAGATACGCAGTATTTT	CASRATGPTDTQYF
TRBV3-1	TRBJ1-1	-	-	TGTGCCAGCAGCCAAGGGTTGAGCACTGAAGCTTTCTTT	CASSQGLSTEAFF
TRBV7-9	TRBJ1-1	-	-	TGTGCCAGCAGCTTGGGGGGAGCTAGCACTGAAGCTTTCTTT	CASSLGGASTEAFF
TRBV6-4	TRBJ1-5	-	-	TGTGCCAGCAGCCGGGACAACAATCAGCCCCAGCATTTT	CASSRDNNQPQHF
TRBV15	TRBJ1-2	-	TRBD1	TGTGCCACCAGGGAGGGACAGGGAAGGCATGGCTACACCTTC	CATREGQGRHGYTF
TRBV4-1	TRBJ2-3	-	TRBD1	TGCGCCAGCAGCCAAGCGAGGGACAGGGCCACAGATACGCAGTATTTT	CASSQARDRATDTQYF
TRBV3-1	TRBJ1-2	-	TRBD1	TGTGCCAGCAGCCAAGGTCCAGGGGGCACGGGCTACACCTTC	CASSQGPGGTGYTF
TRBV5-1	TRBJ2-1	few	-	TGCGCCAGCAGCTTGTCTAGAGCATACAATGAGCAGTTCTTC	CASSLSRAYNEQFF
TRBV4-1	TRBJ1-2	once	-	TGCGCCAGCAGCCAAGTTACAGGGAATAACTATGGCTACACCTTC	CASSQVTGNNYGYTF
TRBV19	TRBJ2-1	-	TRBD1	TGTGCCAGTACCTCGAACAGGGGGCTCTGGGAGCAGTTCTTC	CASTSNRGLWEQFF
TRBV2	TRBJ2-3	-	TRBD1	TGTGCCAGCAGTGCAGGGGGCATTGATACGCAGTATTTT	CASSAGGIDTQYF
TRBV30	TRBJ1-1	-	-	TGTGCCTGGATGGGTGCCCCGAACACTGAAGCTTTCTTT	CAWMGAPNTEAFF
TRBV6-5	TRBJ2-3	-	-	TGTGCCACCAAGCGAGGGGGGCAAGGAGATACGCAGTATTTT	CATKRGGQGDTQYF
TRBV12-3/TRBV12-4	TRBJ2-3	-	-	TGTGCCAGCAGTTCTCCAACGGCGGCTAGCACAGATACGCAGTATTTT	CASSSPTAASTDTQYF
TRBV6-1	TRBJ1-2	-	-	TGTGCCAGCAGTGAAGCAAGCACCAGCTACACCTTC	CASSEASTSYTF